This record covers a single T cell receptor beta chain. What it binds is not known. The data originate from a study of shared clonotypes between healthy human individuals. TCRdb's table, derived via immunoSEQ multiplex PCR, lists solely in-frame clones and lacks some. The data hold some 2,100,000 clones, with 85% to 95% observed a single time. Whole-study results and caveats: A small donor pool kept down the genetic and exposure-history diversity that was represented.

CD45RO-negative CD8 cells positively selected for CCR7 made up the naive population, which excluded terminally differentiated effector memory CD45RA+ cells. The V end was cut by 0 bases, the J end by 4 bases, with 15 bases between. Germline V CDR1 and CDR2: SGHRS, YFSETQ. CDR3 length: 16 amino acids. Sequencing input: naive CD8+ T cells from PBMCs. The chain links TRBV5-1 to TRBJ2-3; D unclear. The receptor was derived from a man between 18 and 35 years old in good health. Some clones in this sample may be carry-over from other donors' samples. The CDR3 protein is CASSLGVAIRADTQYF. CDR3 coding DNA: TGCGCCAGCAGCTTGGGGGTCGCGATCCGCGCAGATACGCAGTATTTT.